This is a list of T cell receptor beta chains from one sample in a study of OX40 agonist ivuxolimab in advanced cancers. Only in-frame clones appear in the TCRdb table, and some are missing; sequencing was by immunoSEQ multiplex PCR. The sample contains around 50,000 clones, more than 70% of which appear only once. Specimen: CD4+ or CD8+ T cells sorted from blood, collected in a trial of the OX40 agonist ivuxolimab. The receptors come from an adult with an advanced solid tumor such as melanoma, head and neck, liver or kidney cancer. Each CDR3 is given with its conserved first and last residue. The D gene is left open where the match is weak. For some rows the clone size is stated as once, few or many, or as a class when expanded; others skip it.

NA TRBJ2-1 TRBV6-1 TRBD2 TGTGCCAGCAGTGAAGCCCAAACTAGCGGAGCCTGGGGCAATGAGCAGTTCTTC CASSEAQTSGAWGNEQFF
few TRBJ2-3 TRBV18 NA TGTGCCAGCTCACCTGGGGGGATTAGAGATACGCAGTATTTT CASSPGGIRDTQYF
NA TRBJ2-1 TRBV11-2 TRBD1 TGTGCCAGCAGCTTAGACATGGGACAGACGAAGCAGTTCTTC CASSLDMGQTKQFF
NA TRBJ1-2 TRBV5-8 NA TGTGCCAGCAGCGTAGGGGTCGGACTGGGGGTGAAACTTAACTATGGCTACACCTTC CASSVGVGLGVKLNYGYTF
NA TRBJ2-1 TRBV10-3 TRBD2 TGTGCCATCAGTCCGACTAGCGGGCCTACCTACAATGAGCAGTTCTTC CAISPTSGPTYNEQFF
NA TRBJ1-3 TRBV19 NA TGTGCCAGTAGTACCTCCCCGGGTGGAAACACCATATATTTT CASSTSPGGNTIYF
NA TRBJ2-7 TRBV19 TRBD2 TGTGCCAGCTCTAGAACCGGGACTAGCGGCTACGAGCAGTACTTC CASSRTGTSGYEQYF
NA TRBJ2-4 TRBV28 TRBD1 TGTGCCAGCAGGAGGACAGGGGGCATCGACATTCAGTACTTC CASRRTGGIDIQYF
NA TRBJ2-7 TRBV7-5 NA TGTGCCAGAAGCTGTGGTTCCCCGACTAGCGGGGGTTGCGAGCAGTACTTC CARSCGSPTSGGCEQYF
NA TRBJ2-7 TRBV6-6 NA TGTGCCAGCAGACAGACAGGCCCTACGGGGGAGCAGTACTTC CASRQTGPTGEQYF
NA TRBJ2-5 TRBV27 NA TGTGCCAGCGGCCCTGGGGAGACCCAGTACTTC CASGPGETQYF
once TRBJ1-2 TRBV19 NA TGTGCCAGTAGTCCCCCAGGGGCGAGCTATGGCTACACCTTC CASSPPGASYGYTF
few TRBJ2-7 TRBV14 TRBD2 TGTGCCAGCAGCCACCCTGGACTAGTCTCCGAGCAGTACTTC CASSHPGLVSEQYF
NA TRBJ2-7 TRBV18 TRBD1 TGTGCCAGCTCACCGGGGGACAGTACCTACGCGCAGTACTTC CASSPGDSTYAQYF
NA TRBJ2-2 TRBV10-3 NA TGTGCCATCAGTGAGTCGAAGACAGCCACCGGGGAGCTGTTTTTT CAISESKTATGELFF
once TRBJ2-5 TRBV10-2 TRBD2 TGCGCCAGCAGTGAGATAGCGGGAGGGGGGTACTTC CASSEIAGGGYF
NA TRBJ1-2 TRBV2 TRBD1 TGTGCCAGCAGGCCAGGGGGACTCTATGGCTACACCTTC CASRPGGLYGYTF
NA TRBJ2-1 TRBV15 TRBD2 TGTGCCACCAGCAGAGGTGGTAGCGGGAGTGGTGAGCAGTTCTTC CATSRGGSGSGEQFF
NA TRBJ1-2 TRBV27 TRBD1 TGTGCCAGCAGTTTCCGGACAGGGAACTATGGCTACACCTTC CASSFRTGNYGYTF
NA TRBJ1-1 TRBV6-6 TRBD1 TGTGCCAGTATACAGGGGGGGACTGAAGCTTTCTTT CASIQGGTEAFF
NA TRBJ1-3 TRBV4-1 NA TGCGCCAGCAGCCAAGGCTGGACAGTCAACTCTGGAAACACCATATATTTT CASSQGWTVNSGNTIYF
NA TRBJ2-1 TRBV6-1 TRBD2 TGTGCCAGCAGTGCGGGACTAGTCAAATGGTTCTTC CASSAGLVKWFF
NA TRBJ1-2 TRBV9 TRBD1 TGTGCCAGCAGCGCCCAGGGGGGGGACTATGGCTACACCTTC CASSAQGGDYGYTF
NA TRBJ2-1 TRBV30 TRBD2 TGTGCCTGGGGGACTAGCGTAAATGAGCAGTTCTTC CAWGTSVNEQFF
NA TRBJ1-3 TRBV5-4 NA TGTGCCAGCAGTCCAAAATCCGGAAACACCATATATTTT CASSPKSGNTIYF
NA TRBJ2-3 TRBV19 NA TGTGCCAGTAGCAAGGGACTGTCTAGCACAGATACGCAGTATTTT CASSKGLSSTDTQYF
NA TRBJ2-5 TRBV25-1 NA TGTGCCAGCAGCCTATCGGAGACCCAGTACTTC CASSLSETQYF
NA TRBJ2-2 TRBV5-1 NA TGCGCCAGCAGCTCGTCACCGGGAAGCTACACCGGGGAGCTGTTTTTT CASSSSPGSYTGELFF
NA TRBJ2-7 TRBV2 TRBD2 TGTGCCAGCAGTGAACTAGCGGGACTCAACGAGCAGTACTTC CASSELAGLNEQYF
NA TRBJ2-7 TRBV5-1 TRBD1 TGCGCCAGCCGACGACAGGGGGGCGGGTACGAGCAGTACTTC CASRRQGGGYEQYF
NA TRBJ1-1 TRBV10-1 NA TGCGCCAGCAGTGACCGATTTGGTACTGAAGCTTTCTTT CASSDRFGTEAFF
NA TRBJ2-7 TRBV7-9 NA TGTGCCAGCAGCTTATATCTTTTGGACGGAGGCTACGAGCAGTACTTC CASSLYLLDGGYEQYF
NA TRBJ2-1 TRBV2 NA TGTGCCAGCAGCCCCATAACTAGGGGTGAGCAGTTCTTC CASSPITRGEQFF
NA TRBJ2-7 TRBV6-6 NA TGTGCCAGCAGAACCCTAAGCAGGGTTCCGTACGAGCAGTACTTC CASRTLSRVPYEQYF
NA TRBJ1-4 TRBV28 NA TGTGCCAGCAGTCGGGTGGGGGCTAATGAAAAACTGTTTTTT CASSRVGANEKLFF
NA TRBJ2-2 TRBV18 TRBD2 TGTGCCAGCTCACCACCGACGCTAGCGGGAGGCGGGGAGCTGTTTTTT CASSPPTLAGGGELFF
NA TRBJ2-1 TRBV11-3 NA TGTGCCAGCAGCCCACGTAGCGCCTACAATGAGCAGTTCTTC CASSPRSAYNEQFF
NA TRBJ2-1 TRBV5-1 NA TGCGCCAGCAGCTTGAATCCAGGAACTAGCCCTGAGCAGTTCTTC CASSLNPGTSPEQFF
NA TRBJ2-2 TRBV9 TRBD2 TGTGCCAGCAGCGTAGCGACTAGCCCCGGGGAGCTGTTTTTT CASSVATSPGELFF
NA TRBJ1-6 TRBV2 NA TGTGCCAGCACCCTGACTGGCAGGGGAAATTCACCCCTCCACTTT CASTLTGRGNSPLHF
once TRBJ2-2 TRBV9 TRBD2 TGTGCCAGCAGCGTAGCAGCGGGAGGCCACGGGGAGCTGTTTTTT CASSVAAGGHGELFF
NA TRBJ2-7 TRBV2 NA TGTGCCAGCAGTGAAGGGCAGGGGTTATACTACGAGCAGTACTTC CASSEGQGLYYEQYF
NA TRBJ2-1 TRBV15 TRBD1 TGTGCCACCAGCAGCCGGGACAGGGGGCTAGCGGGACCCTACAATGAGCAGTTCTTC CATSSRDRGLAGPYNEQFF
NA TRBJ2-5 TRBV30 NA TGTGCCTGGAGTGTTGATAGCACGAAACGGGAGACCCAGTACTTC CAWSVDSTKRETQYF
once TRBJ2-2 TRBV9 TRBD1 TGTGCCAGCAGCGTAGCTTTAGGGGGCTCCACCGGGGAGCTGTTTTTT CASSVALGGSTGELFF
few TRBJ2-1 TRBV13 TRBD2 TGTGCCAGTGAGCAGGTTTCGGCGGGAGGTGATCGGCAGTTCTTC CASEQVSAGGDRQFF
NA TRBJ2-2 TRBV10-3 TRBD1 TGTGCCATCAGTGAGACTACCCCGCCGGCCCGGGACAGGGGAATGACCGGGGAGCTGTTTTTT CAISETTPPARDRGMTGELFF
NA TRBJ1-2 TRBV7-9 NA TGTGCCAGATCTCTGAGTACGAAGTTTGTCGGTGGCTACACCTTC CARSLSTKFVGGYTF
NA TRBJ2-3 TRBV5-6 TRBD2 TGTGCCAGCAGCTTTTTAGCGGGAGGAACAGATACGCAGTATTTT CASSFLAGGTDTQYF
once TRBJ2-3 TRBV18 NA TGTGCCAGCTCACCCTCCGGACAGAGCCCAGATACGCAGTATTTT CASSPSGQSPDTQYF
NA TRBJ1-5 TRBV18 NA TGTGCCAGCTCAGAGGCGGAGAATCAGCCCCAGCATTTT CASSEAENQPQHF
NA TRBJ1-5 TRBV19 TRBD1 TGTGCCAGTAGTATACGACAGGGGAGCTTAAATCAGCCCCAGCATTTT CASSIRQGSLNQPQHF
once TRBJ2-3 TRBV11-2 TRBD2 TGTGCCAGCAGCTTAGATAGGGGACTAGCGACCGGTACGCAGTATTTT CASSLDRGLATGTQYF
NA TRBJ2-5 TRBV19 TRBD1 TGTGCCAGCACCCCCGGACAGGGAAAAGGGGAGACCCAGTACTTC CASTPGQGKGETQYF
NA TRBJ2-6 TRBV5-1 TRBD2 TGCGCCAGCAGCCCCGGACTAGCGGGAGGGGACTCTGGGGCCAACGTCCTGACTTTC CASSPGLAGGDSGANVLTF
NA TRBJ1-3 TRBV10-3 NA TGTGCCATCAGTGAGTCGGATGCAGGGGGAAACACCATATATTTT CAISESDAGGNTIYF
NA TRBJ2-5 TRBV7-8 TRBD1 TGTGCCAGCAGCTTACGACAGGGGTTGGAGACCCAGTACTTC CASSLRQGLETQYF
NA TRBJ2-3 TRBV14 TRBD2 TGTGCCAGCAGCCACCGGACTAGCGGTAGCACAGATACGCAGTATTTT CASSHRTSGSTDTQYF
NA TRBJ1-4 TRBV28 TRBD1 TGTGCCAGCAGCGGGGACAGCCTTAATGAAAAACTGTTTTTT CASSGDSLNEKLFF
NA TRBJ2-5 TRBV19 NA TGTGCCAGTAGTATAGATCGGGGCAGGGGCGAGACCCAGTACTTC CASSIDRGRGETQYF